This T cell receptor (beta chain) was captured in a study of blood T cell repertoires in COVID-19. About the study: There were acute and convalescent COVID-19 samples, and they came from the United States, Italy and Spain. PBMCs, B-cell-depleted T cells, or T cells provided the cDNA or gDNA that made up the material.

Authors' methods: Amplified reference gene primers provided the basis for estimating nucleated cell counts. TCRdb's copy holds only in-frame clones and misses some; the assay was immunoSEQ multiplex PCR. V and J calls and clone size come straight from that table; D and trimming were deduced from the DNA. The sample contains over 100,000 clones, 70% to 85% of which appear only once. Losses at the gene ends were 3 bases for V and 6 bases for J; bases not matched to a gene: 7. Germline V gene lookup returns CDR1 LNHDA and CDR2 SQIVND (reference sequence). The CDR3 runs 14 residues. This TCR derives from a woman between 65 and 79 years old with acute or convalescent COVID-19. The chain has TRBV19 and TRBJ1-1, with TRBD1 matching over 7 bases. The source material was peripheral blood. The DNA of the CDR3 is TGTGCCAGTAGTATGAGAACAGGGGAGTCTGAAGCTTTCTTT. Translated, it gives CASSMRTGESEAFF.